The 15 T cell receptor beta chains below come from one sample, sequenced in a study of cytomegalovirus exposure and HLA in healthy donors. PCR used 60 Vbeta primers and 13 Jbeta primers. The table came from immunoSEQ multiplex PCR; TCRdb's copy has only in-frame clones and leaves some out. The sample lists about 97,000 clones; 73% were seen once. Input material: PBMCs. These receptors were obtained from a man aged 35 to 55 in good health and CMV-seronegative.

This clone turned up a few times. The rearrangement uses TRBV2 and TRBJ2-1; no firm D call. The germline gives CDR1 SNHLY, CDR2 FYNNEI. CDR3 size: 11 residues. V was shortened by 0 bases and J by 10 bases, with 4 bases between the two germline ends. CDR3 loop: CASSEASEQFF. The CDR3 DNA reads TGTGCCAGCAGTGAAGCCTCCGAGCAGTTCTTC.

The chain couples TRBV7-8 to TRBJ2-7, with 7 bases matching TRBD1. The V segment lost 4 bases and the J segment 6 bases; nucleotides outside the gene matches: 6. Germline-derived CDR1 and CDR2 are SGHVS and FQNEAQ. This CDR3 spans 13 amino acids. The DNA for the CDR3 is TGTGCCAGCAGCTCAGGGGGTCGAAGCGAGCAGTACTTC. It yields the protein CASSSGGRSEQYF. The full variable domain, rest sourced from reference TRBV7-8 and TRBJ2-7, is GAGVSQSPRYKVAKRGQDVALRCDPISGHVSLFWYQQALGQGPEFLTYFQNEAQLDKSGLPSDRFFAERPEGSVSTLKIQRTQQEDSAVYLCASSSGGRSEQYFGPGTRLTVT.

As to this clone: Relative to the germline gene, one junction end is altered; a read error may explain this. The chain carries TRBV6-1 and TRBJ2-5; a possible D gene is TRBD1 (6 bases). CDR3 size: 16 residues. Germline V gene data show CDR1 as MNHNS and CDR2 as SASEGT. CDR3 in amino acids: CASSEGSHRVQETQYF. The CDR3 nucleotides read TGTGCCAGCAGCGAAGGCTCCCACAGGGTCCAAGAGACCCAGTACTTC.

The chain uses TRBV28 and TRBJ1-4; 8 bases are shared with TRBD1. From germline, CDR1 is MDHEN and CDR2 SYDVKM. V lost 5 bases, J lost 0 bases, and 8 bases stayed unmatched. The CDR3 contains 17 residues. DNA for the CDR3: TGTGCCAGCAGTCTGAGGACAGGGCTGACAACTAATGAAAAACTGTTTTTT. Its translation: CASSLRTGLTTNEKLFF.

V is TRBV7-9 and J is TRBJ2-2, with D perhaps TRBD2 (5 bases). This CDR3 spans 16 amino acids. V lost 5 bases and J 3 bases, leaving 16 bases between the germline ends. From germline, CDR1 is SEHNR and CDR2 FQNEAQ (reference sequence). CDR3 loop: CASSHTRRRYTGELFF. The CDR3 coding sequence is TGTGCCAGCAGCCACACTAGAAGGAGGTACACCGGGGAGCTGTTTTTT.

The chain combines TRBV9 with TRBJ1-6; D is possibly TRBD1 (5 bases). V was trimmed by 0 bases and J by 9 bases, leaving 19 bases between them. Germline-derived CDR1 and CDR2 are SGDLS and YYNGEE. The CDR3 runs to 17 residues. For the CDR3, the DNA is TGTGCCAGCAGCGTAGATGTAGGGGCGCGTATAGGTTCACCCCTCCACTTT. This encodes CASSVDVGARIGSPLHF.

The J gene is TRBJ2-7, the V gene TRBV7-9, with 9 bases lining up with TRBD1. CDR1 is SEHNR, CDR2 FQNEAQ, per germline (reference sequence). Losses at the gene ends were 6 bases for V and 7 bases for J; bases not matched to a gene: 7. CDR3 length: 13 amino acids. The CDR3 coding sequence is TGTGCCAGCAGTTACAGGGGGCTGAGTGAGCAGTACTTC. As protein: CASSYRGLSEQYF.

V and J are TRBV9 and TRBJ1-4; 7 nucleotides align to TRBD1. Looked up from germline, CDR1 is SGDLS and CDR2 is YYNGEE. J lost 7 bases, V lost 3 bases, and 6 bases had no gene match. The CDR3 sequence is 14 residues long. Here the CDR3 DNA reads TGTGCCAGCAGCGCGGAGACAGGGCTTGAAAAACTGTTTTTT. Translating gives CASSAETGLEKLFF.

Only one count was recorded for this clone. The CDR3: CASSRTQVQETQYF. The CDR3 bases are TGTGCCAGCAGCCGAACGCAGGTACAAGAGACCCAGTACTTC. The V gene is TRBV4-2, the J gene TRBJ2-5; D gene ambiguous. The CDR3 has 14 residues. V was trimmed by 4 bases and J by 2 bases, leaving 11 bases between them. Germline V gene data show CDR1 as LGHNA and CDR2 as YNFKEQ.

This chain links TRBV4-3 with TRBJ2-1, with 8 bases lining up with TRBD2. Germline V CDR1 and CDR2: LGHNA, YSLEER. This CDR3 contains 16 residues. The V segment lost 0 bases and the J segment 8 bases; nucleotides outside the gene matches: 9. CDR3 amino acids: CASSQESSGGGHEQFF. CDR3 bases: TGCGCCAGCAGCCAAGAGTCCAGCGGGGGTGGGCATGAGCAGTTCTTC.

The chain has TRBV7-8 and TRBJ1-5; a weak D match, TRBD1 (5 bases). V was clipped by 4 bases and J by 0 bases, with 10 bases between them. The germline V gene has CDR1 SGHVS and CDR2 FQNEAQ. The CDR3 has 15 residues. Here the CDR3 reads CASSSDRNSNQPQHF. The CDR3, as DNA: TGTGCCAGCAGCTCTGACAGAAATAGCAATCAGCCCCAGCATTTT.

J is TRBJ1-1 and V is TRBV18; unclear D gene. V was trimmed by 3 bases and J by 7 bases, leaving 12 bases between them. This CDR3 has 13 amino acids. The germline CDR1 and CDR2 sequences are KGHSH and LQKENI. For the CDR3, the DNA is TGTGCCAGCTCACCGGATGGGGAGGGTGAAGCTTTCTTT. Encoded protein: CASSPDGEGEAFF.

The chain links TRBV6-5 to TRBJ2-1, with 12 bases fitting TRBD2. Trimming took 5 bases from V and 9 from J; bases not matched to a gene: 8. The CDR3 totals 15 residues. Germline V gives CDR1 MNHEY, CDR2 SVGAGI. CDR3 sequence (DNA): TGTGCCAGCAGTCCCTCTAGCGGGGGGGCGATTGAGCAGTTCTTC. This gives the protein CASSPSSGGAIEQFF.

This clone was observed a few times. The V call is TRBV6-5, the J call TRBJ1-2, with D unresolved. There are 14 residues in the CDR3. The germline gives CDR1 MNHEY, CDR2 SVGAGI. V lost 2 bases to trimming and J lost 5 bases, with 12 bases between them. The CDR3 region has the DNA TGTGCCAGCAGTTACGTCCCCTGGCTTTATGGCTACACCTTC. This translates into CASSYVPWLYGYTF.

This chain uses TRBV7-9 with TRBJ2-4; the D is unclear. This CDR3 has 11 amino acids. Germline CDR1 is SEHNR and CDR2 is FQNEAQ (reference sequence). Trimming took 8 bases from V and 11 from J, leaving 13 bases between them. The CDR3 protein is CASQSPTVQYF. CDR3 DNA sequence: TGTGCCAGCCAGTCCCCCACCGTTCAGTACTTC.